One sample yielded the 29 T cell receptor beta chains listed below, sequenced in a study of blood T cell repertoires in COVID-19. The assay was immunoSEQ multiplex PCR, and TCRdb's table has in-frame clones only and misses some. The data contain fewer than 120,000 clones, about 75% of them seen just once; the ten biggest clones take up roughly 16%. The sequenced sample was peripheral blood. Source of these receptors: a woman of 80 years or more with active or convalescent COVID-19.

The CDR3, as DNA: TGTGCCAGCAGCCCGCTGGCGGGAGCCACGAGGAATGAGCAGTTCTTC. It is translated as CASSPLAGATRNEQFF. This rearrangement joins TRBV4-2 to TRBJ2-1, with 7 bases that match TRBD2. V shed 4 bases, J shed 7 bases, and the junction held 13 bases outside the gene matches. Germline CDR1 and CDR2: LGHNA and YNFKEQ. There are 16 residues in the CDR3.

The chain uses TRBV4-3 and TRBJ2-7; D is unresolved. V was clipped by 3 bases and J by 1 base, with 10 bases between them. The CDR3 is 14 amino acids. Germline V CDR1 and CDR2: LGHNA, YSLEER. CDR3 in DNA: TGCGCCAGCAGCCAGCTCTCTCAGTCCTACGAGCAGTACTTC. This translates into CASSQLSQSYEQYF.

The genes are TRBV5-4 and TRBJ2-2, with D perhaps TRBD2 (5 bases). This CDR3 is built from 14 residues. Germline assignment: CDR1 SGHNT and CDR2 YYREEE (reference sequence). Trimming cost V 1 base and J 8 bases, with 12 bases left between them. The CDR3 loop reads CASSLYEGYGELFF. The CDR3, as DNA: TGTGCCAGCAGCTTGTATGAGGGTTATGGGGAGCTGTTTTTT.

The chain employs TRBV5-4 and TRBJ2-1; TRBD2 is a possible D gene (5 bases). The CDR3 runs to 15 residues. Germline V gene sequence: CDR1 SGHNT, CDR2 YYREEE (reference sequence). V shed 1 base and J shed 6 bases, with 14 bases lying between them. The CDR3 DNA follows: TGTGCCAGCAGCTTGATAGGGAGATCGGCCAATGAGCAGTTCTTC. It codes for CASSLIGRSANEQFF.

The chain carries TRBV28 and TRBJ1-2, with 8 bases lining up with TRBD1. The CDR3 consists of 13 residues. Per the germline V gene, CDR1 is MDHEN and CDR2 is SYDVKM. V shed 6 bases and J 6 bases; nucleotides not matched to a gene: 6. In nucleotides, the CDR3 is TGTGCCAGCAGCCTTCCGGGACAGGATGGCTACACCTTC. Translation gives CASSLPGQDGYTF.

The rearrangement links TRBV30 to TRBJ2-7, with 9 nucleotides matching TRBD1. After removal of 8 bases from V and 6 bases from J, the junction contained 11 bases not matched to a gene. The germline CDR1 and CDR2 sequences are GTSNPN and SVGIG (reference sequence). This CDR3 region has 13 residues. The CDR3 coding sequence is TGTGCCACATCTCCGGGACAGGGAGCCGAGCAGTACTTC. Amino acid sequence: CATSPGQGAEQYF.

The genes are TRBV7-9 and TRBJ2-7; 7 bases agree with TRBD2. The CDR3 sequence is 13 residues long. J lost 6 bases, V lost 6 bases, and 8 bases had no gene match. CDR1 is SEHNR, CDR2 FQNEAQ, per germline (reference sequence). This chain's CDR3 is CASSRSGRTEQYF. The DNA for the CDR3 is TGTGCCAGCAGTCGTAGCGGGCGGACCGAGCAGTACTTC.

This clone has a handful of counts. J is TRBJ2-7 and V is TRBV15, with 8 bases that match TRBD1. With 2 bases clipped from V and 6 bases from J, the junction kept 6 bases outside the gene matches. This CDR3 region has 14 residues. Per germline, CDR1 LNHNV and CDR2 YYDKDF (reference sequence). The CDR3 DNA sequence: TGTGCCACCAGCAGAACAAGGACAGGGTTCGAGCAGTACTTC. This encodes CATSRTRTGFEQYF.

The rearrangement joins TRBV28 to TRBJ2-1; tentative D call: TRBD1 (6 bases). This CDR3 is 14 amino acids long. The V end was cut by 8 bases, the J end by 0 bases, with 11 bases between. Germline V gene lookup returns CDR1 MDHEN and CDR2 SYDVKM. CDR3 sequence (DNA): TGTGCCAGCGAGACAGGAGGCTCCTACAATGAGCAGTTCTTC. This sequence encodes CASETGGSYNEQFF.

The rearrangement joins TRBV7-3 to TRBJ2-3, with TRBD2 as a possible D gene (6 bases). This CDR3 is built from 15 residues. Deletions cut 3 bases from V and 1 base from J, with 11 bases between. In germline, CDR1 is SGHTA, CDR2 FQGTGA. The CDR3, as DNA: TGTGCCAGCAGCTTCGGGCGGGGACGCACAGATACGCAGTATTTT. Translating gives CASSFGRGRTDTQYF.

This chain links TRBV7-8 with TRBJ1-4; 7 bases fit TRBD1. V lost 7 bases, J lost 3 bases, and 5 bases stayed unmatched. CDR1 SGHVS and CDR2 FQNEAQ come from the germline V gene. This CDR3 contains 14 residues. CDR3 amino acids: CASTNRGPNEKLFF. The CDR3 region has the DNA TGTGCCAGCACCAACAGGGGACCTAATGAAAAACTGTTTTTT.

The rearrangement uses TRBV7-8 and TRBJ1-1; the D is unclear. CDR1 SGHVS and CDR2 FQNEAQ come from the germline V gene. V gave up 4 bases and J gave up 3 bases, with 15 bases separating them. There are 15 residues in the CDR3. CDR3 loop: CASSSGAGWDTEAFF. For the CDR3, the DNA is TGTGCCAGCAGCTCCGGAGCGGGTTGGGACACTGAAGCTTTCTTT.

Here the CDR3 DNA reads TGTGCCAGCAGCTTCGGGGGTGTGGAAAAACTGTTTTTT. Encoded protein: CASSFGGVEKLFF. The chain carries TRBV5-6 and TRBJ1-4, with D tentatively TRBD1 (5 bases). This CDR3 comprises 13 residues. CDR1 and CDR2 from the germline V gene are SGHDT and YYEEEE. Trimming removed 2 bases from V and 8 bases from J, with 10 bases in between.

This clone was detected only once. V and J are TRBV5-1 and TRBJ1-1; perhaps TRBD1 as D (6 bases). Germline V gives CDR1 SGHRS, CDR2 YFSETQ. The ends were cut back, 1 base at V and 7 bases at J, with 11 bases in the middle. The CDR3 loop spans 13 amino acids. In DNA, the CDR3 is TGCGCCAGCAGCTTGCAGGGGCCGGGTGAAGCTTTCTTT. Amino acids: CASSLQGPGEAFF.

The rearrangement uses TRBV7-9 and TRBJ1-3; the D is unclear. Trimming took off 8 bases at V and 0 bases at J, with 2 bases between the two ends. The CDR3 spans 11 residues. Germline CDR1 reads SEHNR; CDR2 reads FQNEAQ (reference sequence). For the CDR3, the DNA is TGTGCCAGCCGCTCTGGAAACACCATATATTTT. Encoded protein: CASRSGNTIYF. Variable domain in full (rest from reference TRBV7-9 and TRBJ1-3): DTGVSQNPRHKITKRGQNVTFRCDPISEHNRLYWYRQTLGQGPEFLTYFQNEAQLEKSRLLSDRFSAERPKGSFSTLEIQRTEQGDSAMYLCASRSGNTIYFGEGSWLTVV.

This sequence joins TRBV5-1 and TRBJ2-5, with 10 bases identical to TRBD2. The CDR3 has 15 amino acids. The V and J ends lost 2 bases and 6 bases, in that order; junction bases with no gene match: 7. From germline, CDR1 is SGHRS and CDR2 YFSETQ. The CDR3 bases are TGCGCCAGCAGCTTAGCGGGAGGGCCGGGGAAGACCCAGTACTTC. Translation: CASSLAGGPGKTQYF.

This CDR3 reads CASSFSSGSPGELFF. CDR3 nucleotides: TGTGCCAGCAGCTTCTCTAGCGGGAGTCCCGGGGAGCTGTTTTTT. V usage is TRBV7-9 and J usage is TRBJ2-2, with 10 bases identical to TRBD2. This CDR3 is built from 15 residues. The V segment lost 3 bases and the J segment 6 bases; nucleotides outside the gene matches: 4. Per the germline V gene, CDR1 is SEHNR and CDR2 is FQNEAQ (reference sequence).

This clone has only a few counts. This chain links TRBV27 with TRBJ2-1; possible D gene TRBD2, 6 bases. The CDR3 is 16 residues long. In germline, CDR1 is MNHEY, CDR2 SMNVEV (reference sequence). V lost 6 bases to trimming and J lost 0 bases, with 15 bases between them. Written as DNA, the CDR3 is TGTGCCAGCAGCCCGCTTAGCGGCTCCTCCTACAATGAGCAGTTCTTC. Translation gives CASSPLSGSSYNEQFF.

This clone was seen a few times. The V call is TRBV7-2, the J call TRBJ1-1; no definite D call. V lost 4 bases, J lost 1 base, and 7 bases lay in between. This CDR3 contains 13 residues. In germline, CDR1 is SGHTA, CDR2 FQGNSA. The CDR3 DNA is TGTGCCAGCAGCTGGGAGAGGAACACTGAAGCTTTCTTT. It yields the protein CASSWERNTEAFF.

This chain uses TRBV5-3 with TRBJ1-1; no definite D call. TRBV5-3 counts as an open reading frame of uncertain function. Deletions cut 0 bases from V and 4 bases from J, with 13 bases between. The CDR3 spans 15 residues. CDR3 coding DNA: TGTGCCAGAAGCTTGGATAGGAAATGGAGCACTGAAGCTTTCTTT. Its protein is CARSLDRKWSTEAFF.

This clone was picked up one time. The chain joins TRBV27 to TRBJ2-1; 9 bases map to TRBD2. With V trimmed by 1 base and J by 8 bases, 9 bases remained unmatched. This CDR3 has 16 residues. The germline gives CDR1 MNHEY, CDR2 SMNVEV (reference sequence). The chain's CDR3 is CASSLFSGLAFHEQFF. CDR3 in DNA: TGTGCCAGCAGTTTATTTTCGGGACTAGCTTTTCATGAGCAGTTCTTC.

The chain couples TRBV30 to TRBJ1-1; D may be TRBD1 (6 bases). Germline assignment: CDR1 GTSNPN and CDR2 SVGIG (reference sequence). The ends were cut back, 0 bases at V and 6 bases at J, with 11 bases in the middle. The CDR3 length is 13 residues. CDR3 region: CAWSVGGAAEAFF. CDR3 nucleotide sequence: TGTGCCTGGAGTGTAGGGGGGGCCGCTGAAGCTTTCTTT.

This clone was detected once. V gene TRBV28 combines with J gene TRBJ2-1; TRBD1 agrees at 7 bases. CDR1 and CDR2 from the germline V gene are MDHEN and SYDVKM. V gave up 6 bases and J gave up 8 bases; unmatched junction bases: 13. The CDR3 totals 15 residues. The CDR3 DNA reads as TGTGCCAGCAGCCGTAGGACCGGGACAGCCGATGAGCAGTTCTTC. Translated, it gives CASSRRTGTADEQFF.

This clone was counted only a few times. The genes are TRBV7-3 and TRBJ2-7, with a possible D match to TRBD2 (5 bases). Trimming took off 2 bases at V and 7 bases at J, with 12 bases between the two ends. Per the germline V gene, CDR1 is SGHTA and CDR2 is FQGTGA. This CDR3 has 13 residues. The CDR3 spells CASSLGSGGEQYF. The CDR3 bases are TGTGCCAGCAGCTTAGGTTCTGGAGGTGAGCAGTACTTC.

This clone was seen a single time. V usage is TRBV4-3 and J usage is TRBJ2-3; tentative D call: TRBD2 (6 bases). CDR1 is LGHNA and CDR2 is YSLEER in the germline V gene. The CDR3 is 17 amino acids. V dropped 4 bases and J dropped 7 bases, with 24 bases sitting between them. The CDR3 region is CASSPGTGGAPSYTQYF. CDR3 sequence (DNA): TGCGCCAGCAGCCCTGGGACCGGAGGGGCCCCTTCTTATACGCAGTATTTT.

This clone was picked up one time. V is TRBV5-4 and J is TRBJ1-1; D not certain. With 4 bases removed from V and 3 bases from J, the gap between germline ends came to 16 bases. The V gene's germline CDR1 is SGHNT and CDR2 YYREEE (reference sequence). The CDR3 sequence is 15 residues long. This chain's CDR3 is CASSPNSSPYTEAFF. The CDR3 region has the DNA TGTGCCAGCAGCCCTAATTCGAGCCCGTACACTGAAGCTTTCTTT.

V and J are TRBV29-1 and TRBJ2-7; 12 positions agree with TRBD1. The CDR3 extends over 12 amino acids. Germline V gene lookup returns CDR1 SQVTM and CDR2 ANQGSEA. With 6 bases clipped from V and 5 bases from J, the junction kept 2 bases outside the gene matches. CDR3 nucleotide sequence: TGCAGCGTCGGGACAGGGGGCAACGAGCAGTACTTC. As protein: CSVGTGGNEQYF.

V is TRBV2 and J is TRBJ2-5, with TRBD2 matching 10 bases. Germline lookup yields CDR1 SNHLY and CDR2 FYNNEI. This CDR3 has 14 amino acids. With 10 bases clipped from V and 1 base from J, the junction kept 6 bases outside the gene matches. The CDR3 bases are TGTGCCACTAGAGAGCGGGAGGGCCAAGAGACCCAGTACTTC. This sequence encodes CATREREGQETQYF.

The J gene is TRBJ2-5, the V gene TRBV6-5; 7 nucleotides align to TRBD2. The CDR3 runs 14 residues. Germline CDR1 MNHEY, CDR2 SVGAGI. The J segment lost 4 bases and the V segment lost 6 bases, leaving 8 bases of the junction unmatched. The CDR3 is CASSRDYSVETQYF. In DNA, the CDR3 is TGTGCCAGCAGCCGGGACTACTCGGTAGAGACCCAGTACTTC.